This T cell receptor (beta chain) was obtained from a study of technical replicates of blood from a few donors (dated 2017 in TCRdb). The receptor library was made with the immunoSEQ multiplex PCR assay. In its TCRdb copy, this immuneACCESS table keeps in-frame sequences only and misses some clones. Where compared with another copy, unresolved V genes explain less than half of these, and the others have no known cause. In all, the sample holds tens of thousands of clones, and over 85% of those were seen once. The top ten clones comprise 0.41% of the sample. In the case of this clone: The clone's antigen remains unknown. The record has no base qualities; no much larger clone is one base away.

Its CDR3 holds 14 amino acids, cysteine through phenylalanine. Only CDR3 DNA is held: 42 bases, read in frame from base 1. Germline trimming amounts to 5 bases on V and 2 bases on J, with 4 as the count of junction bases outside the gene matches. CDR1 MNHEY and CDR2 SVGAGI were looked up in the germline V gene. The sample consisted of T cells isolated from PBMCs. Recombination joined TRBV6-5 with TRBJ2-7; the central 9 bases match TRBD1. This clonotype originated in a human donor in good health. The DNA sequence reads TGTGCCAGCAGTAGAGGGACAGGGACCTACGAGCAGTACTTC. It translates to CASSRGTGTYEQYF.